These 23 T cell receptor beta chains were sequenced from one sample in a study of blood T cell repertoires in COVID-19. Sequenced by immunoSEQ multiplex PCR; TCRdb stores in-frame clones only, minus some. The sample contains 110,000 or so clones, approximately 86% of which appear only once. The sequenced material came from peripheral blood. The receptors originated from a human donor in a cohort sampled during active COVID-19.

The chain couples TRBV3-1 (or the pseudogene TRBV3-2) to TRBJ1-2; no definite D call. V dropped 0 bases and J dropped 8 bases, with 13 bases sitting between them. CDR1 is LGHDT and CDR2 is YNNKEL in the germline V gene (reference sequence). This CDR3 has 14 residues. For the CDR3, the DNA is TGTGCCAGCAGCCAAGATTCACGACGAGGGGGCTACACCTTC. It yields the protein CASSQDSRRGGYTF.

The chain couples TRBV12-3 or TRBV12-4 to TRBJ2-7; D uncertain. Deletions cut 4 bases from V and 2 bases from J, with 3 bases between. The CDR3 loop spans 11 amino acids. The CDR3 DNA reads TGTGCCAGCAGTTACACCTACGAGCAGTACTTC. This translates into CASSYTYEQYF.

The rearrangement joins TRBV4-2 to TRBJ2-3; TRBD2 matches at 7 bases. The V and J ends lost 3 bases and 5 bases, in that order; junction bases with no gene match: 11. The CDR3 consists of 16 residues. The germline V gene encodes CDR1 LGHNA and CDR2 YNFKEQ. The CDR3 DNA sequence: TGTGCCAGCAGCCATGGGGGGGGAGCAGATCAAGATACGCAGTATTTT. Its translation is CASSHGGGADQDTQYF.

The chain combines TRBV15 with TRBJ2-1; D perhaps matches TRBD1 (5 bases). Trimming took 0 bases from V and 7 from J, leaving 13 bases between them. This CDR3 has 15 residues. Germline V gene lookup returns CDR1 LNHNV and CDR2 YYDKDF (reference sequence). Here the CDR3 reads CATSRDPAGLNEQFF. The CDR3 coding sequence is TGTGCCACCAGCAGAGATCCCGCAGGGTTAAATGAGCAGTTCTTC.

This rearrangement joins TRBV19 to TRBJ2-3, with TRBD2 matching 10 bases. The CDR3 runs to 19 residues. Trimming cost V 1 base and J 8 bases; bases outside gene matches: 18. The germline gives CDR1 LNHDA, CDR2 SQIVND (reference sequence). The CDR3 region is CASSIGGMEPSGSHRTQYF. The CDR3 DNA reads TGTGCCAGTAGTATAGGTGGGATGGAGCCTAGCGGGAGTCATCGTACGCAGTATTTT.

The CDR3 sequence is CASKHGEITDTQYF. Here the CDR3 DNA reads TGTGCCAGCAAGCACGGAGAAATAACAGATACGCAGTATTTT. This chain links TRBV6-5 with TRBJ2-3; D is unclear. The CDR3 is 14 residues long. In germline, CDR1 is MNHEY, CDR2 SVGAGI. V lost 7 bases and J lost 3, with 14 bases in between.

The CDR3 loop is CASSVAAGVNTEAFF. The CDR3 coding sequence is TGTGCCAGCAGCGTAGCGGCAGGGGTGAACACTGAAGCTTTCTTT. The rearrangement joins TRBV9 to TRBJ1-1; D possibly corresponds to TRBD1 (6 bases). Deletions cut 0 bases from V and 0 bases from J, with 9 bases between. The CDR3 contains 15 residues. Germline CDR1 and CDR2: SGDLS and YYNGEE.

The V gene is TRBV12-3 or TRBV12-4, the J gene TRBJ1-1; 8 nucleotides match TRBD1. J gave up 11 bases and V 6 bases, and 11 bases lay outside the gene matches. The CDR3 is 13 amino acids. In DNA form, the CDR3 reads TGTGCCAGCAGCCCCGGACAGGGCTTGTGGGCTTTCTTT. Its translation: CASSPGQGLWAFF.

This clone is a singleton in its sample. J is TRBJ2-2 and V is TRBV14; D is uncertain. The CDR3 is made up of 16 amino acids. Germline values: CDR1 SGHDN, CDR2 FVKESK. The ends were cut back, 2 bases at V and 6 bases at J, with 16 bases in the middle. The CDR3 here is CASSQQRSLVAGELFF. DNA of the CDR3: TGTGCCAGCAGCCAACAGAGATCGCTAGTAGCCGGGGAGCTGTTTTTT.

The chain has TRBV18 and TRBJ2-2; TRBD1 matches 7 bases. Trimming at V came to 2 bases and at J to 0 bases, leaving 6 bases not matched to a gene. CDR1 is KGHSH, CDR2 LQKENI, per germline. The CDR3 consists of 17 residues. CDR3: CASSPGIGGANTGELFF. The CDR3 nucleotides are TGTGCCAGCTCACCAGGGATAGGGGGCGCGAACACCGGGGAGCTGTTTTTT.

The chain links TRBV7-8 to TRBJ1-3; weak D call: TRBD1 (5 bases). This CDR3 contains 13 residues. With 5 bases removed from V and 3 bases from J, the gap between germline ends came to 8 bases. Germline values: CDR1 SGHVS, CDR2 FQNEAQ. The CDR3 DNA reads TGTGCCAGCAGCAGTGACAGTGGAAACACCATATATTTT. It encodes CASSSDSGNTIYF.

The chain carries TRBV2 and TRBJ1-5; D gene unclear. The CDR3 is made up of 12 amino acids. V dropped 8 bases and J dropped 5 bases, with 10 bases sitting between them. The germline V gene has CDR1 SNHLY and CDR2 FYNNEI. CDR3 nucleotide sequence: TGTGCCAGCGGCGGCGGTTATCAGCCCCAGCATTTT. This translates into CASGGGYQPQHF. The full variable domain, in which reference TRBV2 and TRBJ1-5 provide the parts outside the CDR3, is EPEVTQTPSHQVTQMGQEVILRCVPISNHLYFYWYRQILGQKVEFLVSFYNNEISEKSEIFDDQFSVERPDGSNFTLKIRSTKLEDSAMYFCASGGGYQPQHFGDGTRLSIL.

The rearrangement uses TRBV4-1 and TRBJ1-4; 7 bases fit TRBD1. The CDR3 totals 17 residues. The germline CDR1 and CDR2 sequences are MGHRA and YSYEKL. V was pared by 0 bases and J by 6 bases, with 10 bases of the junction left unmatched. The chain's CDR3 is CASSQDRVRGPDEKLFF. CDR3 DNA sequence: TGCGCCAGCAGCCAAGATCGTGTAAGGGGGCCCGATGAAAAACTGTTTTTT.

As DNA, the CDR3 is TGTGCTAGTGGTTGGGGGACAGGGGTTAATCAGCCCCAGCATTTT. Its protein is CASGWGTGVNQPQHF. The rearrangement uses TRBV12-5 and TRBJ1-5, with 10 bases that match TRBD1. Germline loops: CDR1 LGHNT, CDR2 FRNRAP. Unmatched junction bases numbered 4, after V lost 4 bases and J lost 4 bases. The CDR3 is 15 residues long.

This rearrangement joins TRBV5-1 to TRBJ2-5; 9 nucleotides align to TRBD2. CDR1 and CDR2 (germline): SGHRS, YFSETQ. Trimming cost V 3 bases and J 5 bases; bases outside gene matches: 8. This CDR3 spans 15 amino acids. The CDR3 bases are TGCGCCAGCAGCTCGCAAGCGGGAGGCCTGGAGACCCAGTACTTC. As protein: CASSSQAGGLETQYF.

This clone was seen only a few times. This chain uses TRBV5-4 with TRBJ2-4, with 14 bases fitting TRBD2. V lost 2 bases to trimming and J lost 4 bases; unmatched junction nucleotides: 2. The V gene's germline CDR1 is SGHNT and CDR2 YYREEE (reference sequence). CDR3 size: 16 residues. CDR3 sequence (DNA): TGTGCCAGCAGCTTAGGACTAGCGGGAGGAAAAAACATTCAGTACTTC. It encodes CASSLGLAGGKNIQYF.

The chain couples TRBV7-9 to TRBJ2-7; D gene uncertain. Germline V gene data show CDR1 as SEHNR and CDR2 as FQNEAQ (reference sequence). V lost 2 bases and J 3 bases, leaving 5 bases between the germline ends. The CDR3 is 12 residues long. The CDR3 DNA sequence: TGTGCCAGCAGCTTAACGAGCTACGAGCAGTACTTC. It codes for CASSLTSYEQYF.

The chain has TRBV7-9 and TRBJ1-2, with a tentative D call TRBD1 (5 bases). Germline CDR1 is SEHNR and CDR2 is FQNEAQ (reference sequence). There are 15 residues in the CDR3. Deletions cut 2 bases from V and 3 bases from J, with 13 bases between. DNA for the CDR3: TGTGCCAGCAGCTTAACGACAGCGTCTCACTATGGCTACACCTTC. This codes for CASSLTTASHYGYTF. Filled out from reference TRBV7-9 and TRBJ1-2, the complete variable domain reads DTGVSQNPRHKITKRGQNVTFRCDPISEHNRLYWYRQTLGQGPEFLTYFQNEAQLEKSRLLSDRFSAERPKGSFSTLEIQRTEQGDSAMYLCASSLTTASHYGYTFGSGTRLTVV.

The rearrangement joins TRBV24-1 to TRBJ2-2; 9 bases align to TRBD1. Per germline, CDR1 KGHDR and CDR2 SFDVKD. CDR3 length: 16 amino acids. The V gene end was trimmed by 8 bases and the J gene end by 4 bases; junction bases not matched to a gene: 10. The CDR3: CATTETGGKTTGELFF. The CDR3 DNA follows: TGTGCCACCACTGAGACAGGGGGTAAAACCACCGGGGAGCTGTTTTTT.

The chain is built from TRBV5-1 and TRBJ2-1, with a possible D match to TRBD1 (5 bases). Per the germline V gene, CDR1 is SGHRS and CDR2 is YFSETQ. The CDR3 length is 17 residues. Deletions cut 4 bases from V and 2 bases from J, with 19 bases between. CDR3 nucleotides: TGCGCCAGCAGCCTGGCAGGATGGCAGGGTCCCTACAATGAGCAGTTCTTC. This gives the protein CASSLAGWQGPYNEQFF.

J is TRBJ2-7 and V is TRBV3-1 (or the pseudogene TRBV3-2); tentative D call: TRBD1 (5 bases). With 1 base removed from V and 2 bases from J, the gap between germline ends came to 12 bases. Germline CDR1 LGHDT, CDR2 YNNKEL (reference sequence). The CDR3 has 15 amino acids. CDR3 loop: CASSQGRAAAYEQYF. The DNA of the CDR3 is TGTGCCAGCAGCCAAGGCAGGGCCGCCGCCTACGAGCAGTACTTC.

The CDR3 loop is CASSQVALLNYEQYF. CDR3 nucleotides: TGTGCCAGCAGCCAAGTGGCACTACTAAACTACGAGCAGTACTTC. The V call is TRBV3-1 (or the pseudogene TRBV3-2), the J call TRBJ2-7; D gene uncertain. The CDR3 extends over 15 amino acids. Germline V lookup: CDR1 LGHDT, CDR2 YNNKEL (reference sequence). The V end lost 1 base, the J end lost 3 bases, and 13 bases lay between the germline ends.

In nucleotides, the CDR3 is TGCGCCAGCAGCCAAGATGGAGCTAGCGGGGCCACCGGGGACGAGACCCAGTACTTC. It yields the protein CASSQDGASGATGDETQYF. This chain joins TRBV4-1 and TRBJ2-5, with 9 positions matching TRBD2. Germline lookup yields CDR1 MGHRA and CDR2 YSYEKL. The CDR3 contains 19 residues. The trim removed 0 bases at V and 5 bases at J, leaving 16 bases unmatched.